Following are 20 T cell receptor beta chains from one sample sequenced in a study of blood T cell repertoires in COVID-19. Assay: immunoSEQ multiplex PCR; the TCRdb copy retains only in-frame clones and omits some. Of 140,000 to 150,000 clones listed, roughly 89% are singletons. The sequenced sample was peripheral blood. Source of these receptors: a human donor in a cohort sampled during active COVID-19.

The CDR3, as DNA: TGTGCCAGCAGCTTGGAAGGGACAGGGGAATATCAGTACTTC. Translated: CASSLEGTGEYQYF. The chain carries TRBV5-5 and TRBJ2-7, with 10 bases matching TRBD1. The CDR3 is made up of 14 amino acids. In germline, CDR1 is SGHKS, CDR2 YYEKEE (reference sequence). Germline trimming cut 0 bases from V and 10 bases from J; bases unmatched to any gene: 7. The complete variable domain, with remaining parts taken from reference TRBV5-5 and TRBJ2-7, reads DAGVTQSPTHLIKTRGQQVTLRCSPISGHKSVSWYQQVLGQGPQFIFQYYEKEERGRGNFPDRFSARQFPNYSSELNVNALLLGDSALYLCASSLEGTGEYQYFGPGTRLTVT.

The V gene is TRBV2, the J gene TRBJ2-5; 8 bases align to TRBD1. The CDR3 is made up of 14 amino acids. The germline CDR1 and CDR2 sequences are SNHLY and FYNNEI. With V trimmed by 8 bases and J by 5 bases, 10 bases remained unmatched. As DNA, the CDR3 is TGTGCCAGCCGAACCGGGACAGGAGGGGAGACCCAGTACTTC. Protein: CASRTGTGGETQYF. Combining the CDR3 with reference TRBV2 and TRBJ2-5 gives the whole variable domain EPEVTQTPSHQVTQMGQEVILRCVPISNHLYFYWYRQILGQKVEFLVSFYNNEISEKSEIFDDQFSVERPDGSNFTLKIRSTKLEDSAMYFCASRTGTGGETQYFGPGTRLLVL.

The V and J genes are TRBV5-1 and TRBJ2-7; 9 nucleotides line up with TRBD1. Germline V CDR1 and CDR2: SGHRS, YFSETQ. The CDR3 extends over 15 amino acids. V gave up 4 bases and J gave up 4 bases; unmatched junction bases: 9. The CDR3 sequence is CASSMIQGAKYEQYF. The CDR3 DNA reads TGCGCCAGCAGCATGATACAGGGGGCTAAGTACGAGCAGTACTTC. Full variable domain (remainder filled in from reference TRBV5-1 and TRBJ2-7): KAGVTQTPRYLIKTRGQQVTLSCSPISGHRSVSWYQQTPGQGLQFLFEYFSETQRNKGNFPGRFSGRQFSNSRSEMNVSTLELGDSALYLCASSMIQGAKYEQYFGPGTRLTVT.

The V gene is TRBV7-8, the J gene TRBJ1-5; no clear D gene. The CDR3 runs to 13 residues. V was pared by 5 bases and J by 4 bases, with 9 bases between. Per germline, CDR1 SGHVS and CDR2 FQNEAQ. CDR3 sequence reads: CASSLGENQPQHF. CDR3 coding DNA: TGTGCCAGCAGCCTAGGCGAGAATCAGCCCCAGCATTTT.

The chain has TRBV5-1 and TRBJ2-1, with D possibly TRBD2 on 5 matching bases. V lost 4 bases and J lost 0, with 17 bases in between. This CDR3 has 17 amino acids. The germline gives CDR1 SGHRS, CDR2 YFSETQ. CDR3 in amino acids: CASSHGNSLPSYNEQFF. The CDR3 DNA is TGCGCCAGCAGCCACGGGAATAGTTTGCCCTCCTACAATGAGCAGTTCTTC.

The chain uses TRBV5-4 and TRBJ1-2; the D gene is possibly TRBD1 (6 bases). Per germline, CDR1 SGHNT and CDR2 YYREEE (reference sequence). The CDR3 contains 15 residues. The V end lost 1 base, the J end lost 3 bases, and 13 bases lay between the germline ends. CDR3 DNA sequence: TGTGCCAGCAGCTTGCGTGCAGGGGTTGACTATGGCTACACCTTC. This encodes CASSLRAGVDYGYTF.

This clone was found once. This CDR3 reads CASSLTRTGGGTDTQYF. Written as DNA, the CDR3 is TGTGCCAGCAGCTTAACCCGGACAGGGGGCGGCACAGATACGCAGTATTTT. The chain is built from TRBV7-3 and TRBJ2-3; TRBD1 matches 11 bases. This CDR3 is 17 amino acids long. CDR1 is SGHTA and CDR2 is FQGTGA in the germline V gene. The V and J ends lost 0 bases and 1 base, in that order; junction bases with no gene match: 3.

V usage is TRBV19 and J usage is TRBJ1-5, with TRBD1 matching over 11 bases. The V segment lost 3 bases and the J segment 10 bases; nucleotides outside the gene matches: 8. The CDR3 extends over 15 amino acids. Germline V gene data show CDR1 as LNHDA and CDR2 as SQIVND (reference sequence). The CDR3 sequence: CASSMGTGGFDPQHF. CDR3 DNA: TGTGCCAGTAGTATGGGGACAGGGGGATTTGATCCCCAGCATTTT.

The chain couples TRBV19 to TRBJ2-7; D gene uncertain. The germline V gene encodes CDR1 LNHDA and CDR2 SQIVND (reference sequence). The V end was cut by 9 bases, the J end by 5 bases, with 11 bases between. The length of the CDR3 is 11 residues. The CDR3 loop reads CASRSPDEQYF. CDR3 DNA: TGTGCCAGCAGAAGTCCCGACGAGCAGTACTTC.

V is TRBV4-1 and J is TRBJ2-1; D perhaps matches TRBD2 (6 bases). Per germline, CDR1 MGHRA and CDR2 YSYEKL. The CDR3 has 14 amino acids. The germline V and J ends were trimmed by 6 bases and 6 bases, with 15 bases remaining between them. The CDR3 region has the DNA TGCGCCAGCAGTCAAAGCGGGCCGGCCAATGAGCAGTTCTTC. Its translation is CASSQSGPANEQFF.

The V and J genes are TRBV18 and TRBJ2-5; D is uncertain. The CDR3 runs to 15 residues. Trimming pared 1 base from V and 0 bases from J, leaving 9 bases between. Germline V gives CDR1 KGHSH, CDR2 LQKENI. Here the CDR3 DNA reads TGTGCCAGCTCACCACGACGGCAGGACCAAGAGACCCAGTACTTC. Its protein product is CASSPRRQDQETQYF.

The genes are TRBV6-1 and TRBJ2-7; D uncertain. The CDR3 extends over 15 amino acids. Germline V lookup: CDR1 MNHNS, CDR2 SASEGT. With 0 bases removed from V and 3 bases from J, the gap between germline ends came to 12 bases. CDR3 loop: CASSEAKNPNYEQYF. The CDR3, as DNA: TGTGCCAGCAGTGAAGCCAAAAACCCTAACTACGAGCAGTACTTC.

This rearrangement joins TRBV19 to TRBJ2-2, with 7 bases that match TRBD1. Germline V gives CDR1 LNHDA, CDR2 SQIVND (reference sequence). V gave up 3 bases and J gave up 7 bases; unmatched junction bases: 11. This CDR3 is built from 16 residues. The CDR3 nucleotides are TGTGCCAGTAGTATTCGACAGGGCCTTACGGGCGGGGAGCTGTTTTTT. The encoded protein is CASSIRQGLTGGELFF.

The chain employs TRBV7-6 and TRBJ2-1; D is undetermined. Germline V lookup: CDR1 SGHVS, CDR2 FNYEAQ. Trimming stripped 6 bases from V and 7 bases from J, with 7 bases between. The length of the CDR3 is 11 residues. CDR3 loop: CASSTLNEQFF. CDR3 coding DNA: TGTGCCAGCAGTACATTAAATGAGCAGTTCTTC.

The chain has TRBV29-1 and TRBJ1-1; TRBD1 agrees at 9 bases. Germline V gives CDR1 SQVTM, CDR2 ANQGSEA. The J segment lost 4 bases and the V segment lost 5 bases, leaving 5 bases of the junction unmatched. The length of the CDR3 is 13 residues. CDR3 loop: CSVSLDRGTEAFF. CDR3 bases: TGCAGCGTTAGCTTGGACAGGGGCACTGAAGCTTTCTTT.

This rearrangement joins TRBV9 to TRBJ2-3; perhaps TRBD1 as D (6 bases). Germline loops: CDR1 SGDLS, CDR2 YYNGEE. Between the trimmed V and J ends, which lost 1 base and 2 bases, there was a span of 14 bases. The CDR3 sequence is 16 residues long. Written as DNA, the CDR3 is TGTGCCAGCAGCGTAAGCTGGACAGACTACACAGATACGCAGTATTTT. This translates into CASSVSWTDYTDTQYF. Combining the CDR3 with reference TRBV9 and TRBJ2-3 gives the whole variable domain DSGVTQTPKHLITATGQRVTLRCSPRSGDLSVYWYQQSLDQGLQFLIQYYNGEERAKGNILERFSAQQFPDLHSELNLSSLELGDSALYFCASSVSWTDYTDTQYFGPGTRLTVL.

The genes are TRBV18 and TRBJ2-7, with 13 bases matching TRBD2. J was trimmed by 3 bases and V by 3 bases; bases with no gene match: 5. Looked up from germline, CDR1 is KGHSH and CDR2 is LQKENI. The CDR3 is 16 residues long. The CDR3 here is CASSPVLAGGFYEQYF. CDR3 DNA sequence: TGTGCCAGCTCACCGGTACTAGCGGGGGGGTTCTACGAGCAGTACTTC.

The CDR3 loop is CASSPRVSDSGNTIYF. The CDR3 region has the DNA TGTGCCAGCAGCCCGAGGGTGTCCGACTCTGGAAACACCATATATTTT. The chain links TRBV4-2 to TRBJ1-3; D is unresolved. Germline V gives CDR1 LGHNA, CDR2 YNFKEQ. The CDR3 sequence is 16 residues long. V was cut by 4 bases and J by 0 bases, with 13 bases left in between.

The rearrangement links TRBV7-8 to TRBJ1-4, with a possible D match to TRBD1 (6 bases). Trimming pared 0 bases from V and 8 bases from J, leaving 13 bases between. This CDR3 region has 15 residues. CDR1 is SGHVS and CDR2 is FQNEAQ in the germline V gene. The DNA of the CDR3 is TGTGCCAGCAGCTTAGCCCGGGGGGCGAGAGAAAAACTGTTTTTT. Protein: CASSLARGAREKLFF.

This sequence joins TRBV6-1 and TRBJ1-1, with TRBD1 identical over 8 bases. The CDR3 runs to 15 residues. Germline V CDR1 and CDR2: MNHNS, SASEGT. With V trimmed by 3 bases and J by 4 bases, 7 bases remained unmatched. The CDR3 DNA reads TGTGCCAGCAGTGATGATCAGGGGGCGGCCACTGAAGCTTTCTTT. It encodes CASSDDQGAATEAFF.